Each of the 30 T cell receptor beta chains below was sequenced from the same sample in a study of response to subunit inactivated influenza vaccine. TCRdb re-called the RT-PCR reads with MiXCR, one entry per CDR3 protein. Altogether 650,000 to 800,000 distinct CDR3 sequences are present, less than 20% being singletons, with the ten largest covering roughly a tenth. Sequenced material: PBMCs from blood, taken approximately 5 days after vaccination. Source of these receptors: a man aged 50 to 60 who received an inactivated influenza vaccine.

The V and J genes are TRBV20-1 and TRBJ2-5, with TRBD1 identical over 7 bases. Per germline, CDR1 DFQATT and CDR2 SNEGSKA (reference sequence). Unmatched junction bases numbered 7, after V lost 5 bases and J lost 1 base. There are 14 residues in the CDR3. CDR3 in amino acids: CSASQGLGQETQYF. The CDR3 DNA is TGCAGTGCTTCACAGGGGTTGGGCCAAGAGACCCAGTACTTC.

V and J are TRBV2 and TRBJ2-7, with 8 bases matching TRBD1. From germline, CDR1 is SNHLY and CDR2 FYNNEI. The CDR3 totals 15 residues. Trimming took 1 base from V and 3 from J; bases not matched to a gene: 5. The CDR3 nucleotides read TGTGCCAGCAGTGAAGGGACAGGGACCTACTACGAGCAGTACTTC. The encoded protein is CASSEGTGTYYEQYF.

V and J are TRBV7-9 and TRBJ1-2; no firm D call. The length of the CDR3 is 15 residues. Between the trimmed V and J ends, which lost 0 bases and 4 bases, there was a span of 12 bases. Germline loops: CDR1 SEHNR, CDR2 FQNEAQ (reference sequence). The CDR3 reads CASSLAHPAAYGYTF. CDR3 nucleotide sequence: TGTGCCAGCAGCTTAGCGCACCCAGCTGCCTATGGCTACACCTTC. The complete variable domain, with remaining parts taken from reference TRBV7-9 and TRBJ1-2, reads DTGVSQNPRHKITKRGQNVTFRCDPISEHNRLYWYRQTLGQGPEFLTYFQNEAQLEKSRLLSDRFSAERPKGSFSTLEIQRTEQGDSAMYLCASSLAHPAAYGYTFGSGTRLTVV.

This clonotype was observed a handful of times. The rearrangement uses TRBV3-1 and TRBJ2-7, with 7 bases lining up with TRBD1. The V gene's germline CDR1 is LGHDT and CDR2 YNNKEL (reference sequence). The CDR3 consists of 15 residues. The J segment lost 5 bases and the V segment lost 1 base, leaving 8 bases of the junction unmatched. The chain's CDR3 is CASSQGWDGQDEQYF. The CDR3 DNA reads as TGTGCCAGCAGCCAAGGTTGGGATGGACAGGACGAGCAGTACTTC.

Only a few counts were recorded for this clonotype. The V and J genes are TRBV20-1 and TRBJ2-7, with TRBD1 matching over 8 bases. V was pared by 3 bases and J by 0 bases, with 7 bases of the junction left unmatched. Per the germline V gene, CDR1 is DFQATT and CDR2 is SNEGSKA (reference sequence). The CDR3 has 15 residues. The CDR3 coding sequence is TGCAGTGCTAGGCCCAGGGGGCGGAGCTCCTACGAGCAGTACTTC. Translated, it gives CSARPRGRSSYEQYF.

V gene TRBV5-1 combines with J gene TRBJ2-1; TRBD2 is a possible D gene (6 bases). CDR3 length equals 14 residues. Germline CDR1 is SGHRS and CDR2 is YFSETQ. Trimming took 4 bases from V and 13 from J, leaving 21 bases between them. CDR3 residues: CASSPVGGNAGQFF. The CDR3 coding sequence is TGCGCCAGCAGCCCCGTCGGCGGGAATGCTGGTCAGTTCTTC.

This clonotype showed up just a few times. The chain links TRBV28 to TRBJ2-5, with 10 bases aligning to TRBD2. The J segment lost 5 bases and the V segment lost 5 bases, leaving 14 bases of the junction unmatched. The CDR3 is 17 residues long. Germline V gene sequence: CDR1 MDHEN, CDR2 SYDVKM. CDR3 DNA sequence: TGTGCCAGCAGTCTCCCGATGGGAAGCGGGGGGGCGGAGACCCAGTACTTC. It yields the protein CASSLPMGSGGAETQYF.

This CDR3 reads CSASGSGSPDTQYF. DNA for the CDR3: TGCAGTGCTAGCGGTAGCGGAAGCCCAGATACGCAGTATTTT. The chain carries TRBV20-1 and TRBJ2-3; D might be TRBD2 (6 bases). Germline V CDR1 and CDR2: DFQATT, SNEGSKA (reference sequence). V lost 3 bases and J lost 4, with 14 bases in between. The length of the CDR3 is 14 residues.

V usage is TRBV4-3 and J usage is TRBJ2-3; perhaps TRBD2 as D (5 bases). The length of the CDR3 is 13 residues. CDR1 is LGHNA, CDR2 YSLEER, per germline. The V gene lost 3 bases and the J gene lost 5 bases, with 9 bases spanning the gap. CDR3 DNA sequence: TGCGCCAGCAGCCAGGGAGTCGTAGATACGCAGTATTTT. Protein product: CASSQGVVDTQYF.

Notes on this clonotype: The conserved phenylalanine or tryptophan normally closing the CDR3 is absent here, so this likely arose from a read error. This chain connects TRBV30 to TRBJ2-3, with D perhaps TRBD2 (5 bases). The CDR3 spans 13 residues. V shed 1 base and J shed 0 bases, with 5 bases lying between them. Germline CDR1 and CDR2: GTSNPN and SVGIG (reference sequence). CDR3 region: CAWSGGSTDTQYL. For the CDR3, the DNA is TGTGCCTGGAGTGGAGGGAGCACAGATACGCAGTATCTG.

This chain links TRBV7-9 with TRBJ2-7; TRBD1 matches at 7 bases. J was trimmed by 3 bases and V by 5 bases; bases with no gene match: 7. This CDR3 contains 14 residues. Germline assignment: CDR1 SEHNR and CDR2 FQNEAQ (reference sequence). This CDR3 reads CASSKGTVLYEQYF. Here the CDR3 DNA reads TGTGCCAGCAGCAAAGGGACAGTGCTCTACGAGCAGTACTTC.

This clonotype appeared a few times. V is TRBV9 and J is TRBJ2-6, with D hard to call. The CDR3 runs 15 residues. CDR1 SGDLS and CDR2 YYNGEE come from the germline V gene. V was trimmed by 2 bases and J by 1 base, leaving 7 bases between them. DNA for the CDR3: TGTGCCAGCAGCGTTGAAGGATCTGGGGCCAACGTCCTGACTTTC. Translating it yields CASSVEGSGANVLTF.

The chain recombines TRBV5-1 with TRBJ2-2; 10 bases fit TRBD2. J lost 4 bases, V lost 4 bases, and 10 bases had no gene match. Looked up from germline, CDR1 is SGHRS and CDR2 is YFSETQ. The CDR3 runs to 17 residues. CDR3 coding DNA: TGCGCCAGCAGCCCCGATAGCGGGAGGTTCAGCACCGGGGAGCTGTTTTTT. It codes for CASSPDSGRFSTGELFF.

This clonotype was detected ten times or more. This sequence joins TRBV5-1 and TRBJ2-3; possibly TRBD1 for D (5 bases). The CDR3 runs 15 residues. The V end lost 4 bases, the J end lost 0 bases, and 12 bases lay between the germline ends. Per germline, CDR1 SGHRS and CDR2 YFSETQ. As DNA, the CDR3 is TGCGCCAGCAGCCTCAGGACAACTAGCACAGATACGCAGTATTTT. Its translation is CASSLRTTSTDTQYF. The full variable domain, its missing parts supplied by reference TRBV5-1 and TRBJ2-3, is KAGVTQTPRYLIKTRGQQVTLSCSPISGHRSVSWYQQTPGQGLQFLFEYFSETQRNKGNFPGRFSGRQFSNSRSEMNVSTLELGDSALYLCASSLRTTSTDTQYFGPGTRLTVL.

There are a few counts of this clonotype. This chain joins TRBV6-5 and TRBJ2-1; 13 nucleotides align to TRBD2. CDR3 length equals 15 residues. Germline V gene sequence: CDR1 MNHEY, CDR2 SVGAGI. V shed 4 bases, J shed 4 bases, and the junction held 1 base outside the gene matches. CDR3 coding DNA: TGTGCCAGCAGTTGGGGACTAGCGGGATACAATGAGCAGTTCTTC. Translated, it gives CASSWGLAGYNEQFF.

The chain employs TRBV6-1 and TRBJ2-6, with D possibly TRBD1 on 5 matching bases. There are 15 residues in the CDR3. Per germline, CDR1 MNHNS and CDR2 SASEGT. V was pared by 6 bases and J by 2 bases, with 11 bases between. The CDR3 protein is CASSISGTGANVLTF. CDR3 in DNA: TGTGCCAGCAGCATTTCAGGGACTGGGGCCAACGTCCTGACTTTC.

The rearrangement uses TRBV6-1 and TRBJ2-3; 7 positions match TRBD1. Germline assignment: CDR1 MNHNS and CDR2 SASEGT. The junction had 15 bases not matched to a gene; V was cut back by 6 bases and J by 0 bases. The length of the CDR3 is 18 residues. CDR3 residues: CASRLMTTGPTSTDTQYF. Written as DNA, the CDR3 is TGTGCCAGCAGACTGATGACGACAGGGCCTACAAGCACAGATACGCAGTATTTT.

J is TRBJ2-7 and V is TRBV6-1, with 9 bases aligning to TRBD1. V lost 5 bases and J lost 6; bases outside the gene matches: 23. Germline-derived CDR1 and CDR2 are MNHNS and SASEGT. This CDR3 region has 19 residues. CDR3 loop: CASSMTGQGTITLFSEQYF. CDR3 bases: TGTGCCAGCAGTATGACGGGACAGGGAACTATTACGTTGTTTAGCGAGCAGTACTTC.

The sample holds a few counts of this clonotype. This chain joins TRBV20-1 and TRBJ2-1; perhaps TRBD1 as D (6 bases). Trimming removed 0 bases from V and 4 bases from J, with 13 bases in between. CDR1 is DFQATT and CDR2 is SNEGSKA in the germline V gene (reference sequence). This CDR3 spans 15 amino acids. CDR3 sequence (DNA): TGCAGTGCTAGAGACGGACAGTCCATATACAATGAGCAGTTCTTC. This gives the protein CSARDGQSIYNEQFF.

On this clonotype itself: A much bigger clone sits one base away, suggesting this may be a read error. V gene TRBV7-8 combines with J gene TRBJ1-4; TRBD1 matches 9 bases. Germline CDR1 is SGHVS and CDR2 is FQNEAQ. This CDR3 spans 14 amino acids. V gave up 3 bases and J gave up 7 bases; unmatched junction bases: 3. The CDR3 is CASSFGQGFEKLFF. CDR3 DNA sequence: TGTGCCAGCAGCTTCGGACAGGGGTTTGAAAAACTGTTTTTT. Drawing the rest from reference TRBV7-8 and TRBJ1-4, the complete variable domain is GAGVSQSPRYKVAKRGQDVALRCDPISGHVSLFWYQQALGQGPEFLTYFQNEAQLDKSGLPSDRFFAERPEGSVSTLKIQRTQQEDSAVYLCASSFGQGFEKLFFGSGTQLSVL.

The rearrangement uses TRBV20-1 and TRBJ1-1; D uncertain. The CDR3 runs to 12 residues. Per the germline V gene, CDR1 is DFQATT and CDR2 is SNEGSKA (reference sequence). V gave up 0 bases and J gave up 6 bases, with 8 bases separating them. This chain's CDR3 is CSARDHLAEAFF. CDR3 in DNA: TGCAGTGCTAGAGATCATTTAGCTGAAGCTTTCTTT.

This clonotype was picked up a small number of times. V usage is TRBV11-2 and J usage is TRBJ2-7; possibly TRBD1 or TRBD2 for D (5 bases each). The V gene's germline CDR1 is SGHAT and CDR2 FQNNGV. The CDR3 runs 16 residues. V lost 4 bases to trimming and J lost 3 bases, with 19 bases between them. The CDR3 reads CASSSVRDGSLYEQYF. In DNA, the CDR3 is TGTGCCAGCAGCTCCGTCCGGGACGGCAGCCTCTACGAGCAGTACTTC.

The chain links TRBV7-2 to TRBJ1-3, with TRBD1 as a possible D gene (6 bases). Germline V lookup: CDR1 SGHTA, CDR2 FQGNSA. Trimming took off 4 bases at V and 0 bases at J, with 10 bases between the two ends. The CDR3 extends over 15 amino acids. For the CDR3, the DNA is TGTGCCAGCAGCTCACGACAGGTCTCTGGAAACACCATATATTTT. Translation: CASSSRQVSGNTIYF.

The chain is built from TRBV5-5 and TRBJ2-3, with 9 bases lining up with TRBD1. V gave up 2 bases and J gave up 4 bases; unmatched junction bases: 11. This CDR3 contains 17 residues. Germline assignment: CDR1 SGHKS and CDR2 YYEKEE (reference sequence). CDR3 in amino acids: CASSFNIWDRAADTQYF. The CDR3 nucleotides read TGTGCCAGCAGCTTCAACATTTGGGACAGGGCAGCAGATACGCAGTATTTT. The entire variable domain, with the rest obtained from reference TRBV5-5 and TRBJ2-3, is as follows: DAGVTQSPTHLIKTRGQQVTLRCSPISGHKSVSWYQQVLGQGPQFIFQYYEKEERGRGNFPDRFSARQFPNYSSELNVNALLLGDSALYLCASSFNIWDRAADTQYFGPGTRLTVL.

V and J are TRBV28 and TRBJ2-5, with 9 bases fitting TRBD2. V lost 1 base to trimming and J lost 3 bases; unmatched junction nucleotides: 15. CDR3 length: 19 amino acids. The V gene's germline CDR1 is MDHEN and CDR2 SYDVKM. The chain's CDR3 is CASSLSVFRGGRAKETQYF. DNA of the CDR3: TGTGCCAGCAGTTTATCGGTTTTCCGGGGCGGGAGGGCCAAAGAGACCCAGTACTTC.

V usage is TRBV20-1 and J usage is TRBJ2-1; TRBD2 matches 12 bases. The CDR3 covers 14 residues. Per germline, CDR1 DFQATT and CDR2 SNEGSKA (reference sequence). V gave up 4 bases and J gave up 4 bases; unmatched junction bases: 2. The CDR3 sequence is CSAKTSGGYNEQFF. CDR3 DNA sequence: TGCAGTGCTAAGACTAGCGGGGGTTACAATGAGCAGTTCTTC.

This chain joins TRBV6-4 and TRBJ2-3; weak D call: TRBD2 (6 bases). This CDR3 is 14 amino acids long. The V end was cut by 3 bases, the J end by 4 bases, with 11 bases between. Per the germline V gene, CDR1 is MRHNA and CDR2 is SNTAGT. In DNA form, the CDR3 reads TGTGCCAGCAGTGAATCTTCGGGAGCAGATACGCAGTATTTT. This gives the protein CASSESSGADTQYF.

The chain is built from TRBV9 and TRBJ2-7; the D is unclear. This CDR3 has 14 amino acids. Between the trimmed V and J ends, which lost 0 bases and 2 bases, there was a span of 9 bases. The germline V gene encodes CDR1 SGDLS and CDR2 YYNGEE. DNA of the CDR3: TGTGCCAGCAGCGTAGATTATGGAACCTACGAGCAGTACTTC. Encoded protein: CASSVDYGTYEQYF.

The rearrangement joins TRBV20-1 to TRBJ2-3; 7 bases are a match to TRBD1. The germline gives CDR1 DFQATT, CDR2 SNEGSKA (reference sequence). The junction had 6 bases not matched to a gene; V was cut back by 7 bases and J by 2 bases. CDR3 length: 13 amino acids. CDR3 region: CSVGDSNTDTQYF. The CDR3 DNA reads TGCAGTGTAGGGGACAGTAACACAGATACGCAGTATTTT.

This clonotype was detected many times. The chain couples TRBV5-5 to TRBJ2-5; D is ambiguous. There are 15 residues in the CDR3. Germline V lookup: CDR1 SGHKS, CDR2 YYEKEE (reference sequence). Trimming cost V 4 bases and J 6 bases, with 19 bases left between them. In DNA form, the CDR3 reads TGTGCCAGCAGCGACCCAATCGACATCGGAAAGACCCAGTACTTC. Translation: CASSDPIDIGKTQYF. The whole variable domain, remainder taken from reference TRBV5-5 and TRBJ2-5, is DAGVTQSPTHLIKTRGQQVTLRCSPISGHKSVSWYQQVLGQGPQFIFQYYEKEERGRGNFPDRFSARQFPNYSSELNVNALLLGDSALYLCASSDPIDIGKTQYFGPGTRLLVL.